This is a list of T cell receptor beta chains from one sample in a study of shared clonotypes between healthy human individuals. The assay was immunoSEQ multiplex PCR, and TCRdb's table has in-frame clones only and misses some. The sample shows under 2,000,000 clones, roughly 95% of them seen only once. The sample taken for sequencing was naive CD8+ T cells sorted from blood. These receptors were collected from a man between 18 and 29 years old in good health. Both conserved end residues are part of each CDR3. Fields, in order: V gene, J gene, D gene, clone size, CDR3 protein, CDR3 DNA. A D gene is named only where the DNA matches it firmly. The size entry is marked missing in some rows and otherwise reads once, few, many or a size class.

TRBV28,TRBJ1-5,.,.,CASRDLGLSNQPQHF,TGTGCCAGCAGGGATCTAGGTTTAAGCAATCAGCCCCAGCATTTT
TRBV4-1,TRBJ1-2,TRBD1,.,CASSQPTGQGAFGYTF,TGCGCCAGCAGCCAACCAACGGGACAGGGGGCGTTTGGCTACACCTTC
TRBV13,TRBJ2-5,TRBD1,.,CASSLEGQGIETQYF,TGTGCCAGCAGCTTAGAGGGACAGGGGATAGAGACCCAGTACTTC
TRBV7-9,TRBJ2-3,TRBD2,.,CASSPMLAGVSDTQYF,TGTGCCAGCAGCCCGATGCTAGCGGGAGTATCAGATACGCAGTATTTT
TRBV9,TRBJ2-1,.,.,CASSVVGVIYNEQFF,TGTGCCAGCAGCGTAGTCGGGGTCATCTACAATGAGCAGTTCTTC
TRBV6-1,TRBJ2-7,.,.,CASSRGEQYF,TGTGCCAGCAGCAGGGGCGAGCAGTACTTC
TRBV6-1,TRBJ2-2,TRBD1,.,CASSALPGQENTGELFF,TGTGCCAGCAGTGCCCTTCCGGGACAGGAGAACACCGGGGAGCTGTTTTTT
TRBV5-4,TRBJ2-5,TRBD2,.,CASSLEGTSGQETQYF,TGTGCCAGCAGCTTGGAAGGGACTAGCGGCCAAGAGACCCAGTACTTC
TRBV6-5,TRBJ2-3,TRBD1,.,CASSPRGQYTDTQYF,TGTGCCAGCAGTCCCCGGGGACAGTACACAGATACGCAGTATTTT
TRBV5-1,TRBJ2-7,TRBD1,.,CASSLAGLDRGSYEQYF,TGCGCCAGCAGCTTAGCTGGCCTGGACAGGGGAAGCTACGAGCAGTACTTC
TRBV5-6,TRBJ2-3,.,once,CASSLEYGTDTQYF,TGTGCCAGCAGCTTGGAGTACGGCACAGATACGCAGTATTTT
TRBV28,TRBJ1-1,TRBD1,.,CASSLRGGYTEAFF,TGTGCCAGCAGTTTAAGAGGGGGCTACACTGAAGCTTTCTTT
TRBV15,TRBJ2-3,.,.,CATSRGSGTDTQYF,TGTGCCACCAGCAGAGGGTCAGGGACGGATACGCAGTATTTT
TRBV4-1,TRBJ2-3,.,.,CASSQEGVSTDTQYF,TGCGCCAGCAGCCAAGAGGGGGTCAGCACAGATACGCAGTATTTT
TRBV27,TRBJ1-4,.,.,CASSSGTRVREKLFF,TGTGCCAGCAGCTCCGGGACAAGGGTGAGAGAAAAACTGTTTTTT
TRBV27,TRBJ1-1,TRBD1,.,CASSGQGNTEAFF,TGTGCCAGCAGCGGACAGGGGAACACTGAAGCTTTCTTT
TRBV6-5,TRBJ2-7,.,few,CASSPGSAYEQYF,TGTGCCAGCAGCCCCGGGAGCGCCTACGAGCAGTACTTC
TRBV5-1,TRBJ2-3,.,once,CASSLVGVGADTQYF,TGCGCCAGCAGCTTGGTGGGAGTCGGTGCAGATACGCAGTATTTT
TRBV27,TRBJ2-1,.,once,CASSLLPYNEQFF,TGTGCCAGCAGCCTCCTCCCTTACAATGAGCAGTTCTTC
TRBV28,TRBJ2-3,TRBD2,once,CASSWRGGTDTQYF,TGTGCCAGCAGTTGGCGGGGGGGGACAGATACGCAGTATTTT
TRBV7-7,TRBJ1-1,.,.,CASSLGEGTEAFF,TGTGCTAGCAGCTTAGGGGAGGGTACTGAAGCTTTCTTT
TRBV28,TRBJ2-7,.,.,CASRENGPSGTYEQYF,TGTGCCAGCAGGGAGAACGGGCCGTCGGGTACCTACGAGCAGTACTTC
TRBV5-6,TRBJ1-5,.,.,CASSLAGAGPFNSNQPQHF,TGTGCCAGCAGCTTGGCCGGGGCAGGTCCTTTTAATAGCAATCAGCCCCAGCATTTT
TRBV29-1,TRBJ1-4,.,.,CSVAGTSAEKLFF,TGCAGCGTTGCCGGGACAAGTGCCGAAAAACTGTTTTTT
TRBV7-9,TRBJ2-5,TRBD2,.,CASSDKLAGGETQYF,TGTGCCAGCAGCGACAAACTAGCGGGAGGGGAGACCCAGTACTTC
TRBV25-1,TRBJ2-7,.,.,CASSVYREDEQYF,TGTGCCAGCAGTGTTTACAGGGAAGACGAGCAGTACTTC
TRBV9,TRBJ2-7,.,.,CASSEGAGEAYEQYF,TGTGCCAGCAGCGAGGGGGCTGGGGAGGCCTACGAGCAGTACTTC
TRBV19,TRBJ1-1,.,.,CASSMGSMNTEAFF,TGTGCCAGTAGTATGGGCAGCATGAACACTGAAGCTTTCTTT
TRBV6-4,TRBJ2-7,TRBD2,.,CASSAHPTSGGSYEQYF,TGTGCCAGCAGTGCTCACCCGACTAGCGGGGGATCCTACGAGCAGTACTTC
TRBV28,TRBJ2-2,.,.,CASSTDTNTGELFF,TGTGCCAGCAGTACCGACACGAACACCGGGGAGCTGTTTTTT
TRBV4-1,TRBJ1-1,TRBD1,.,CASSLGTANTEAFF,TGCGCCAGCAGCCTCGGGACAGCGAACACTGAAGCTTTCTTT
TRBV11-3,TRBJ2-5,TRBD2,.,CASSLEARLAGRQETQYF,TGTGCCAGCAGCTTAGAGGCCCGACTAGCGGGGAGACAAGAGACCCAGTACTTC
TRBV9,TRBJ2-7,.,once,CASSVRPQDEQYF,TGTGCCAGCAGCGTAAGGCCTCAGGACGAGCAGTACTTC
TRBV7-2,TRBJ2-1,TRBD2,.,CASSLVLAGGSEQFF,TGTGCCAGCAGCTTAGTACTAGCGGGAGGGTCTGAGCAGTTCTTC
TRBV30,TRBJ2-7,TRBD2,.,CAWSVLAGGGYEQYF,TGTGCCTGGAGTGTACTGGCGGGAGGGGGGTACGAGCAGTACTTC
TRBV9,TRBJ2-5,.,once,CASSVFGGEETQYF,TGTGCCAGCAGCGTATTCGGGGGCGAGGAGACCCAGTACTTC
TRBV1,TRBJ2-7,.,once,CTSSQLGLTQQYF,TGCACCAGCAGCCAATTGGGTCTTACGCAGCAGTACTTC
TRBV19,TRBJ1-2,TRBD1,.,CASSRDRENYGYTF,TGTGCCAGTAGCCGGGACAGGGAGAACTATGGCTACACCTTC
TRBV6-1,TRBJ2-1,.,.,CASIRTVAEQFF,TGTGCCAGCATTCGAACAGTTGCTGAGCAGTTCTTC
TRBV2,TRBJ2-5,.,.,CASSGEEWETQYF,TGTGCCAGCAGTGGGGAGGAATGGGAGACCCAGTACTTC
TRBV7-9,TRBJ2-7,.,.,CASSSDRPNNEQYF,TGTGCCAGCAGCTCGGACCGGCCAAATAACGAGCAGTACTTC
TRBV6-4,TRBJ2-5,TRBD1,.,CASSPRDRGRETQYF,TGTGCCAGCAGCCCACGGGACAGGGGAAGAGAGACCCAGTACTTC
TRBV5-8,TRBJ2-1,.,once,CASSFWQGVHLGEQFF,TGTGCCAGCAGCTTTTGGCAGGGAGTACATTTGGGTGAGCAGTTCTTC
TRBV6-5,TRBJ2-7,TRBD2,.,CASSVSGRIHEQYF,TGTGCCAGCAGCGTAAGCGGGAGAATCCACGAGCAGTACTTC
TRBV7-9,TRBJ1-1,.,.,CASSFGGPEDTEAFF,TGTGCCAGCAGCTTCGGGGGTCCGGAGGACACTGAAGCTTTCTTT
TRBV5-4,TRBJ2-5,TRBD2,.,CASSLSASGGEQETQYF,TGTGCCAGCAGCTTGAGTGCTAGCGGGGGGGAACAAGAGACCCAGTACTTC
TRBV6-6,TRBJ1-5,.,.,CASTDGDQPQHF,TGTGCCAGCACCGATGGTGATCAGCCCCAGCATTTT
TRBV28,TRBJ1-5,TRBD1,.,CASSLPLTGDRSNQPQHF,TGTGCCAGCAGCCTACCCCTAACAGGGGACCGTAGCAATCAGCCCCAGCATTTT
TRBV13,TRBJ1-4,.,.,CASSLGPGAGEKLFF,TGTGCCAGCAGCTTAGGCCCGGGGGCGGGTGAAAAACTGTTTTTT
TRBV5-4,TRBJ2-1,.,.,CASSLWGERINEQFF,TGTGCCAGCAGCTTGTGGGGGGAGAGGATAAATGAGCAGTTCTTC
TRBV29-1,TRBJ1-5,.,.,CSVEDGHRSDGNQPQHF,TGCAGCGTTGAAGATGGGCACAGGAGCGATGGCAATCAGCCCCAGCATTTT
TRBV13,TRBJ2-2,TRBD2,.,CASSSWTGGLAGEVTGELFF,TGTGCCAGCAGCTCATGGACGGGGGGACTAGCGGGAGAAGTCACCGGGGAGCTGTTTTTT
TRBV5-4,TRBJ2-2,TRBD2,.,CASSGLAGDTGELFF,TGTGCCAGCAGCGGACTAGCGGGAGACACCGGGGAGCTGTTTTTT
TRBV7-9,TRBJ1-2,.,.,CASSLAAGANYGYTF,TGTGCCAGCAGCTTAGCCGCGGGGGCTAACTATGGCTACACCTTC
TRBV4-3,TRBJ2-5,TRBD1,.,CASSQAGGGETQYF,TGCGCCAGCAGCCAAGCAGGGGGCGGAGAGACCCAGTACTTC
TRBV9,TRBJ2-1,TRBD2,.,CASSVSGGYGEQFF,TGTGCCAGCAGCGTTAGCGGGGGTTACGGTGAGCAGTTCTTC
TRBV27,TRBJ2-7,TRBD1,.,CASASYQPGQSTYEQYF,TGTGCCAGCGCCAGTTACCAACCGGGACAGAGTACCTACGAGCAGTACTTC
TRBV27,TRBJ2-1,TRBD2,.,CASSWDSGGYNEQFF,TGTGCCAGCAGTTGGGATAGCGGGGGTTACAATGAGCAGTTCTTC
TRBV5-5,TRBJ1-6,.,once,CASSLVQGDNSPLHF,TGTGCCAGCAGCTTGGTACAGGGAGATAATTCACCCCTCCACTTT